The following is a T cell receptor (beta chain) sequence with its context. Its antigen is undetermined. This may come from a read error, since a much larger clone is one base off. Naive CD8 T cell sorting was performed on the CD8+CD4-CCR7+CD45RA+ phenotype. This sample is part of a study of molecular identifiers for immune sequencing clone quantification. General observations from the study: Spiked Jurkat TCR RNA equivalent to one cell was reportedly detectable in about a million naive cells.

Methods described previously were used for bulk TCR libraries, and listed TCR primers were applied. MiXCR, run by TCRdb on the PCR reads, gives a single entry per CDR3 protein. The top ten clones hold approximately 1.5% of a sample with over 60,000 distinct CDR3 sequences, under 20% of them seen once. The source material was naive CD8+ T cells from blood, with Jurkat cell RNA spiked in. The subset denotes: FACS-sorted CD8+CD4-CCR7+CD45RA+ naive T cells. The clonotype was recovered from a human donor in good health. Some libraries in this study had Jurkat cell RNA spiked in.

CDR3 region: CAGSQRAHQPQHF. The CDR3 DNA sequence: TGCGCCGGCAGCCAAAGGGCCCATCAGCCCCAGCATTTT. This chain uses TRBV4-1 with TRBJ1-5; D call uncertain. There are 13 residues in the CDR3. From germline, CDR1 is MGHRA and CDR2 YSYEKL.